Sequencing of this T cell receptor beta chain was carried out in a study of CD8 T cells in ankylosing spondylitis. Study-level findings and limits: There were earlier reports of some motif variants in reactive arthritis synovial fluid and blood. In ankylosing spondylitis blood, a motif of about 8 highly homologous TCR beta variants appeared characteristic.

In its sample, this clonotype was seen many times. The antigen remains unidentified. Scientists made TCR beta libraries using quantitative 5'-RACE with molecular barcodes. TCRdb reanalysed the 5' RACE reads using MiXCR and keeps one entry per CDR3 protein. Of 350,000 or so distinct CDR3 sequences in the sample, around 10% were seen once. V shed 4 bases, J shed 7 bases, and the junction held 11 bases outside the gene matches. CDR1 and CDR2 (germline): SGHKS, YYEKEE (reference sequence). The CDR3 extends over 15 amino acids. This receptor was taken from a female donor with ankylosing spondylitis or in good health (not recorded which). This chain joins TRBV5-5 and TRBJ1-5; 7 nucleotides align to TRBD1. Sequenced input: blood, either unsorted or a sorted T cell fraction (not recorded which). The CDR3 DNA reads as TGTGCCAGCAGCCTGGGACAGCTGCTCTACCAGCCCCAGCATTTT. Translating gives CASSLGQLLYQPQHF.